Below, 17 T cell receptor beta chains from the same sample are listed, as sequenced in a study of blood T cells in healthy people across ages. The use of a sample-barcoded 5' primer and a J-beta primer mix characterized a second PCR of roughly 6 to 11 cycles. TCRdb reprocessed the 5' RACE reads with MiXCR, giving one entry per CDR3 protein. Of 850,000 to 1,300,000 distinct CDR3 sequences in the sample, 35% to 50% are singletons; the top ten hold 18%. The material sequenced was blood. The receptor set was obtained from a woman in her fifties or sixties in good health.

This sequence joins TRBV6-2 or TRBV6-3 and TRBJ1-1, with D possibly matching TRBD1 (5 bases). The CDR3 sequence is 15 residues long. The V gene's germline CDR1 is MNHEY and CDR2 SVGEGT. The V end was cut by 7 bases, the J end by 3 bases, with 18 bases between. CDR3 residues: CASTLQGSSHTEAFF. DNA for the CDR3: TGTGCCAGCACCCTGCAGGGTTCTTCCCACACTGAAGCTTTCTTT.

This clonotype was detected once. V usage is TRBV20-1 and J usage is TRBJ2-4; D is possibly TRBD1 (6 bases). The J call could be wrong; TRBJ2-5 is a better fit for the DNA end. CDR3 length equals 14 residues. The germline gives CDR1 DFQATT, CDR2 SNEGSKA (reference sequence). CDR3 in amino acids: CSARALLGGETQYF. Written as DNA, the CDR3 is TGCAGTGCTAGAGCCCTACTAGGGGGAGAGACCCAGTACTTC.

This clonotype was seen a few times. The gene calls are TRBV21-1 and TRBJ2-5; the table's D call, TRBD1, was not checked against the DNA. TRBV21-1 is deemed a pseudogene. The CDR3 runs to 18 residues. The DNA for the CDR3 is TGTGCCAGCCACCCTTTAGGACACAAACCAGTCGGCAGAGAGACCCAGTACTTC. Protein product: CASHPLGHKPVGRETQYF.

The chain links TRBV6-5 to TRBJ2-7, with 10 bases matching TRBD1. The CDR3 loop spans 15 amino acids. The germline gives CDR1 MNHEY, CDR2 SVGAGI. V lost 8 bases, J lost 5 bases, and 12 bases stayed unmatched. This CDR3 reads CASWKPGQGINEQYF. For the CDR3, the DNA is TGTGCCAGCTGGAAACCGGGACAGGGGATCAACGAGCAGTACTTC.

V gene TRBV9 combines with J gene TRBJ1-2; possibly TRBD1 for D (5 bases). CDR1 is SGDLS and CDR2 is YYNGEE in the germline V gene. The CDR3 consists of 12 residues. V shed 0 bases and J shed 8 bases, with 8 bases lying between them. The CDR3 loop is CASSVGREGYTF. The CDR3, as DNA: TGTGCCAGCAGCGTAGGCAGGGAAGGCTACACCTTC.

In its sample, this clonotype was seen a few times. This chain connects TRBV6-5 to TRBJ2-1; 7 positions agree with TRBD2. From germline, CDR1 is MNHEY and CDR2 SVGAGI. The junction had 8 bases not matched to a gene; V was cut back by 2 bases and J by 7 bases. The CDR3 is 15 residues long. CDR3 amino acids: CASSYVGGPENEQFF. CDR3 DNA: TGTGCCAGCAGTTACGTGGGAGGGCCTGAGAATGAGCAGTTCTTC.

The V and J genes are TRBV15 and TRBJ2-6; D gene uncertain. There are 15 residues in the CDR3. CDR1 LNHNV and CDR2 YYDKDF come from the germline V gene (reference sequence). The V gene lost 3 bases and the J gene lost 3 bases, with 9 bases spanning the gap. CDR3 in amino acids: CATSSPVFGANVLTF. The CDR3 nucleotides read TGTGCCACCAGCAGCCCGGTCTTTGGGGCCAACGTCCTGACTTTC. The variable domain in full, with the rest retrieved from reference TRBV15 and TRBJ2-6, is DAMVIQNPRYQVTQFGKPVTLSCSQTLNHNVMYWYQQKSSQAPKLLFHYYDKDFNNEADTPDNFQSRRPNTSFCFLDIRSPGLGDTAMYLCATSSPVFGANVLTFGAGSRLTVL.

This clonotype was recorded a few times. This chain uses TRBV28 with TRBJ1-1, with TRBD1 identical over 8 bases. The germline gives CDR1 MDHEN, CDR2 SYDVKM. The CDR3 has 15 amino acids. V trimming: 4 bases; J trimming: 1 base; junction bases outside the gene matches: 5. The CDR3 sequence: CASSSTGAPNTEAFF. CDR3 bases: TGTGCCAGCAGTTCGACAGGGGCCCCGAACACTGAAGCTTTCTTT.

The V gene is TRBV15, the J gene TRBJ2-7; 11 positions agree with TRBD1. The J call may be wrong; the DNA end is better matched by TRBJ2-5. Per germline, CDR1 LNHNV and CDR2 YYDKDF (reference sequence). The CDR3 sequence is 17 residues long. The CDR3 sequence is CATSRDRDRGIQETQYF. The CDR3, as DNA: TGTGCCACCAGCAGAGATCGGGACAGGGGGATCCAAGAGACCCAGTACTTC.

The gene calls are TRBV5-1 and TRBJ2-1; D is unclear. V was clipped by 0 bases and J by 3 bases, with 7 bases between them. The CDR3 consists of 14 residues. Germline V gene lookup returns CDR1 SGHRS and CDR2 YFSETQ. This CDR3 reads CASSLESRYNEQFF. The CDR3 nucleotides read TGCGCCAGCAGCTTGGAGTCCCGCTACAATGAGCAGTTCTTC. Full variable domain (missing parts from reference TRBV5-1 and TRBJ2-1): KAGVTQTPRYLIKTRGQQVTLSCSPISGHRSVSWYQQTPGQGLQFLFEYFSETQRNKGNFPGRFSGRQFSNSRSEMNVSTLELGDSALYLCASSLESRYNEQFFGPGTRLTVL.

The table lists this clonotype with a few counts. This chain connects TRBV20-1 to TRBJ2-7, with D perhaps TRBD1 (5 bases). This CDR3 comprises 12 residues. Trimming removed 8 bases from V and 0 bases from J, with 11 bases in between. The V gene's germline CDR1 is DFQATT and CDR2 SNEGSKA (reference sequence). The CDR3: CSPRVSSYEQYF. CDR3 in DNA: TGCAGTCCCAGGGTAAGCTCCTACGAGCAGTACTTC.

V is TRBV7-9 and J is TRBJ2-5; unclear D gene. There are 15 residues in the CDR3. The germline V gene encodes CDR1 SEHNR and CDR2 FQNEAQ (reference sequence). Trimming pared 1 base from V and 2 bases from J, leaving 11 bases between. CDR3 sequence: CASSLVGRLQETQYF. As DNA, the CDR3 is TGTGCCAGCAGCTTAGTAGGCAGGCTTCAAGAGACCCAGTACTTC.

The chain has TRBV5-4 and TRBJ2-5; D possibly uses TRBD1 or TRBD2 (5 bases each). The length of the CDR3 is 17 residues. The V and J ends lost 0 bases and 2 bases respectively, with 17 bases between them. From germline, CDR1 is SGHNT and CDR2 YYREEE (reference sequence). The DNA for the CDR3 is TGTGCCAGCAGCTTGGTCCCCCGAGGGCAGGGACAAGAGACCCAGTACTTC. It is translated as CASSLVPRGQGQETQYF.

Only a few counts were recorded for this clonotype. The rearrangement joins TRBV20-1 to TRBJ2-5; 7 nucleotides align to TRBD2. The trim removed 0 bases at V and 5 bases at J, leaving 12 bases unmatched. The CDR3 is 16 amino acids. Looked up from germline, CDR1 is DFQATT and CDR2 is SNEGSKA (reference sequence). The CDR3 sequence: CSARDPQLRELETQYF. CDR3 nucleotide sequence: TGCAGTGCTAGAGACCCTCAACTGCGGGAGTTGGAGACCCAGTACTTC.

This clonotype was detected only a few times. The chain is built from TRBV3-1 and TRBJ2-7; D remains ambiguous. The CDR3 has 12 amino acids. V was clipped by 5 bases and J by 6 bases, with 11 bases between them. The germline V gene encodes CDR1 LGHDT and CDR2 YNNKEL (reference sequence). The CDR3 protein is CASSSPPSEQYF. The CDR3 coding sequence is TGTGCCAGCAGCTCCCCCCCATCCGAGCAGTACTTC.

The chain uses TRBV5-1 and TRBJ2-1; 12 bases are a match to TRBD2. Germline trimming cut 5 bases from V and 5 bases from J; bases unmatched to any gene: 5. CDR3 length equals 15 residues. Germline V CDR1 and CDR2: SGHRS, YFSETQ. The CDR3 nucleotides are TGCGCCAGCAGACCCGGGACTAGCGGGCACAATGAGCAGTTCTTC. Translating it yields CASRPGTSGHNEQFF.

This clonotype appeared a few times. The chain links TRBV28 to TRBJ2-7, with 7 bases that match TRBD2. The V gene end was trimmed by 7 bases and the J gene end by 2 bases; junction bases not matched to a gene: 11. Germline loops: CDR1 MDHEN, CDR2 SYDVKM. The CDR3 sequence is 15 residues long. The CDR3 protein is CASMALGGTAYEQYF. The CDR3 coding sequence is TGTGCCAGCATGGCCCTGGGAGGGACCGCCTACGAGCAGTACTTC. The full variable domain, rest sourced from reference TRBV28 and TRBJ2-7, is DVKVTQSSRYLVKRTGEKVFLECVQDMDHENMFWYRQDPGLGLRLIYFSYDVKMKEKGDIPEGYSVSREKKERFSLILESASTNQTSMYLCASMALGGTAYEQYFGPGTRLTVT.